The clone carrying this TCR beta chain came up a few times. Its antigen is as yet unknown. TCRdb re-called the reads with MiXCR, one entry per CDR3 protein. The repertoire includes more than 50,000 distinct CDR3 sequences, about a third of them detected once, and about 74% sits in the top ten. The data stem from a study of T cell repertoires in cytomegalovirus infection. Overall study context: Both CMV infection and a matching HLA type were indicated by public TCR beta signatures.

Regarding the study as a whole: Of the TCR beta families, the public ones yielded a cumulative frequency that identified carriers of CMV plus the relevant HLA. What dominated the ex vivo response were HLA-C-restricted CMV-specific TCR beta clonotypes.

The germline CDR1 and CDR2 sequences are SGHVS and FQNEAQ. The CDR3 extends over 15 amino acids. V was clipped by 5 bases and J by 1 base, with 12 bases between them. Specimen: PBMCs, sequenced either directly or after in vitro stimulation (not recorded which). The TCR comes from a human donor in good health (CMV status not recorded). Some clones in this sample may be carry-over from other donors' samples. The chain combines TRBV7-8 with TRBJ1-5; the D is unclear. The CDR3 nucleotides are TGTGCCAGCAGCCCACAGCGGGTGAGCAATCAGCCCCAGCATTTT. It yields the protein CASSPQRVSNQPQHF.